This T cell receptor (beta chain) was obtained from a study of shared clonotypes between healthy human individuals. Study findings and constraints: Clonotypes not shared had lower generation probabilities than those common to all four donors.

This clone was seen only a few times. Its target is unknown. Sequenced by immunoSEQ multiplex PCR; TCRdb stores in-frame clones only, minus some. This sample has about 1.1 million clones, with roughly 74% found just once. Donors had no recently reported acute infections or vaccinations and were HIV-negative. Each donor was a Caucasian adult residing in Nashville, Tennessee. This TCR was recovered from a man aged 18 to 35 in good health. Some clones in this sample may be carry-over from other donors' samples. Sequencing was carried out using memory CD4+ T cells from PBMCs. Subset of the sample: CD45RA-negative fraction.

The DNA for the CDR3 is TGTGCCACCAGCAGACTAAGGTCGGAGCCCCAGCATTTT. Amino acids: CATSRLRSEPQHF. The chain links TRBV15 to TRBJ1-5, with D unresolved. The CDR3 is 13 amino acids. V was pared by 2 bases and J by 8 bases, with 10 bases between. Per the germline V gene, CDR1 is LNHNV and CDR2 is YYDKDF (reference sequence).